These 28 T cell receptor beta chains came from one sample sequenced in a study of identical twins. A single record per CDR3 protein comes from TCRdb applying MiXCR to the 5' RACE reads. The table records under 900,000 distinct CDR3 sequences, 15% to 20% of them present only once. The data were also submitted as part of a second study, on T cells expressing NK-cell markers.

Sequencing used PBMCs. These receptors were obtained from a woman aged 18-29 years in good health.

This clonotype was counted between two and nine times. The chain combines TRBV20-1 with TRBJ2-3, with D possibly called TRBD1 or TRBD2 (5 bases each). Trimming pared 3 bases from V and 0 bases from J, leaving 13 bases between. CDR1 and CDR2 from the germline V gene are DFQATT and SNEGSKA (reference sequence). The CDR3 is 15 residues long. This CDR3 is CSASGGTESTDTQYF. For the CDR3, the DNA is TGCAGTGCTAGTGGTGGGACGGAGAGCACAGATACGCAGTATTTT.

This clonotype has ten or more counts. V is TRBV4-3 and J is TRBJ2-3; TRBD2 is a possible D gene (6 bases). CDR3 length: 15 residues. V lost 0 bases and J lost 4, with 11 bases in between. Per the germline V gene, CDR1 is LGHNA and CDR2 is YSLEER. The CDR3 loop is CASSQDGRISDTQYF. In DNA, the CDR3 is TGCGCCAGCAGCCAAGATGGGAGGATCTCAGATACGCAGTATTTT.

This clonotype was observed a handful of times. CDR3 sequence reads: CASSFYLITGTLKGEQYF. CDR3 coding DNA: TGTGCCAGCAGCTTTTATCTAATTACCGGGACTTTGAAGGGGGAGCAGTACTTC. V is TRBV11-2 and J is TRBJ2-7, with D maybe TRBD2 (6 bases). The V end lost 3 bases, the J end lost 7 bases, and 28 bases lay between the germline ends. The CDR3 spans 18 residues. The V gene's germline CDR1 is SGHAT and CDR2 FQNNGV.

The gene calls are TRBV5-1 and TRBJ1-6; D is unclear. V lost 4 bases to trimming and J lost 6 bases, with 8 bases between them. Germline V gene lookup returns CDR1 SGHRS and CDR2 YFSETQ. This CDR3 has 13 amino acids. CDR3 sequence reads: CASSQGINSPLHF. The CDR3 region has the DNA TGCGCCAGCAGCCAAGGGATTAATTCACCCCTCCACTTT.

There are a few counts of this clonotype. The genes are TRBV10-3 and TRBJ2-1; D ambiguous. Trimming shortened V by 2 bases and J by 5 bases, and 10 bases separated the two germline ends. CDR1 and CDR2 (germline): ENHRY, SYGVKD. This CDR3 has 14 amino acids. CDR3 protein: CAISETAANNEQFF. The CDR3 DNA follows: TGTGCCATCAGTGAGACGGCGGCCAACAATGAGCAGTTCTTC.

The chain carries TRBV6-2 or TRBV6-3 and TRBJ2-7, with D unclear. V shed 2 bases and J shed 3 bases, with 8 bases lying between them. The CDR3 extends over 13 amino acids. CDR1 is MNHEY, CDR2 SVGEGT, per germline. The CDR3 nucleotides read TGTGCCAGCAGTTACGAGGTTTTCTACGAGCAGTACTTC. Its translation is CASSYEVFYEQYF.

J is TRBJ2-7 and V is TRBV11-2, with D possibly being TRBD2 (5 bases). The germline CDR1 and CDR2 sequences are SGHAT and FQNNGV. This CDR3 is built from 15 residues. V lost 2 bases to trimming and J lost 5 bases, with 16 bases between them. The DNA of the CDR3 is TGTGCCAGCAGCTTACCGGGAATCCAGAACCACGAGCAGTACTTC. Amino acid sequence: CASSLPGIQNHEQYF.

The V gene is TRBV6-5, the J gene TRBJ2-5; 8 bases match TRBD2. Germline V gene lookup returns CDR1 MNHEY and CDR2 SVGAGI. The CDR3 contains 17 residues. The trim removed 2 bases at V and 5 bases at J, leaving 13 bases unmatched. For the CDR3, the DNA is TGTGCCAGCAGTTACCGGATCACGGGACTAGGGGAGGAGACCCAGTACTTC. Amino acids: CASSYRITGLGEETQYF.

A remark on this clonotype: Germline and junction disagree at one end, which may indicate a read error. V is TRBV7-9 and J is TRBJ2-7; 10 nucleotides align to TRBD1. From germline, CDR1 is SEHNR and CDR2 FQNEAQ (reference sequence). The CDR3 has 14 amino acids. CDR3 region: CASSFGTGDVQQYF. CDR3 nucleotide sequence: TGCGCCAGCAGCTTCGGGACAGGGGATGTACAGCAGTACTTC.

V and J are TRBV19 and TRBJ2-1, with 7 positions matching TRBD2. CDR1 is LNHDA and CDR2 is SQIVND in the germline V gene (reference sequence). The V segment lost 8 bases and the J segment 7 bases; nucleotides outside the gene matches: 8. This CDR3 region has 13 residues. The CDR3 sequence is CASRGLVWNEQFF. As DNA, the CDR3 is TGTGCCAGTCGAGGACTAGTTTGGAATGAGCAGTTCTTC.

This chain's CDR3 is CASSRGIGNQPQHF. CDR3 nucleotides: TGTGCCAGCAGCCGCGGGATTGGCAATCAGCCCCAGCATTTT. This sequence joins TRBV27 and TRBJ1-5; D remains unclear. Germline CDR1 MNHEY, CDR2 SMNVEV (reference sequence). Trimming took 6 bases from V and 2 from J, leaving 11 bases between them. The CDR3 consists of 14 residues.

This chain connects TRBV5-1 to TRBJ2-2; maybe TRBD1 (5 bases). Trimming cost V 2 bases and J 0 bases, with 8 bases left between them. This CDR3 region has 15 residues. Germline V gene data show CDR1 as SGHRS and CDR2 as YFSETQ. The CDR3 region has the DNA TGCGCCAGCAGCTTTAGGGGAACGAACACCGGGGAGCTGTTTTTT. Its protein is CASSFRGTNTGELFF.

V usage is TRBV19 and J usage is TRBJ2-1; D gene unclear. Germline CDR1 is LNHDA and CDR2 is SQIVND (reference sequence). Trimming took 3 bases from V and 3 from J, leaving 6 bases between them. This CDR3 has 13 amino acids. Here the CDR3 reads CASSIEDYNEQFF. CDR3 bases: TGTGCCAGTAGTATTGAGGACTACAATGAGCAGTTCTTC.

This clonotype was seen only a few times. This rearrangement joins TRBV4-3 to TRBJ2-1; 12 bases fit TRBD2. Germline-derived CDR1 and CDR2 are LGHNA and YSLEER. V was pared by 2 bases and J by 4 bases, with 6 bases of the junction left unmatched. The CDR3 runs to 17 residues. The CDR3 is CASSQRILAGGYNEQFF. The CDR3 DNA is TGCGCCAGCAGCCAACGCATACTAGCGGGAGGATACAATGAGCAGTTCTTC.

The V gene is TRBV7-2, the J gene TRBJ2-7; D is perhaps TRBD1 or TRBD2 (5 bases each). Germline loops: CDR1 SGHTA, CDR2 FQGNSA. Deletions cut 6 bases from V and 7 bases from J, with 16 bases between. CDR3 length: 13 amino acids. CDR3 in amino acids: CASSSGIGGEQYF. CDR3 bases: TGTGCCAGCAGTTCAGGGATCGGAGGAGAGCAGTACTTC.

The chain is built from TRBV7-9 and TRBJ1-5, with D perhaps matching TRBD1 (5 bases). The V gene's germline CDR1 is SEHNR and CDR2 FQNEAQ (reference sequence). Between the trimmed V and J ends, which lost 1 base and 7 bases, there was a span of 20 bases. The CDR3 has 17 amino acids. CDR3 in DNA: TGTGCCAGCAGCTTAGGGGGCCGGGGGGGATTCCGACAGCCCCAGCATTTT. Amino acids: CASSLGGRGGFRQPQHF.

There are a few counts of this clonotype. The rearrangement links TRBV7-9 to TRBJ2-7, with D possibly matching TRBD2 (7 bases). Germline V gene lookup returns CDR1 SEHNR and CDR2 FQNEAQ (reference sequence). Trimming stripped 2 bases from V and 6 bases from J, with 14 bases between. This CDR3 contains 14 residues. The CDR3 nucleotides read TGTGCCAGCAGCTTACGGGGGGCCCCTCTCGAGCAGTACTTC. Translated: CASSLRGAPLEQYF.

This clonotype appeared a few times. This CDR3 reads CASSSLGRTYEQYF. For the CDR3, the DNA is TGTGCCAGCAGCTCGCTGGGTAGGACCTACGAGCAGTACTTC. J is TRBJ2-7 and V is TRBV7-9; no clear D. Per germline, CDR1 SEHNR and CDR2 FQNEAQ (reference sequence). The CDR3 extends over 14 amino acids. Trimming stripped 4 bases from V and 2 bases from J, with 12 bases between.

This rearrangement joins TRBV20-1 to TRBJ1-6; 10 positions agree with TRBD1. J was trimmed by 10 bases and V by 6 bases; bases with no gene match: 9. The CDR3 has 14 amino acids. The V gene's germline CDR1 is DFQATT and CDR2 SNEGSKA (reference sequence). The DNA of the CDR3 is TGCAGTGCCGGGACCGGGACAGGGGTATCACCCCTCCACTTT. Amino acids: CSAGTGTGVSPLHF.

The chain couples TRBV7-6 to TRBJ2-5; 12 nucleotides line up with TRBD2. This CDR3 contains 15 residues. In germline, CDR1 is SGHVS, CDR2 FNYEAQ. After removal of 4 bases from V and 5 bases from J, the junction contained 5 bases not matched to a gene. The CDR3 protein is CASSWASGGAETQYF. For the CDR3, the DNA is TGTGCCAGCAGCTGGGCTAGCGGGGGGGCGGAGACCCAGTACTTC.

This chain links TRBV12-3 or TRBV12-4 with TRBJ2-2, with 7 bases aligning to TRBD2. The V segment lost 6 bases and the J segment 2 bases; nucleotides outside the gene matches: 9. The CDR3 totals 16 residues. DNA for the CDR3: TGTGCCAGCAGCTCGCAACCGGGACTAAACACCGGGGAGCTGTTTTTT. Translation gives CASSSQPGLNTGELFF.

V and J are TRBV7-3 and TRBJ2-1, with 12 bases fitting TRBD2. The ends lost 5 bases at V and 9 bases at J; junction bases unmatched: 8. Germline-derived CDR1 and CDR2 are SGHTA and FQGTGA. The CDR3 consists of 15 residues. This CDR3 is CASSVTSGGSGEQFF. CDR3 bases: TGTGCCAGCAGCGTCACTAGCGGGGGGAGTGGTGAGCAGTTCTTC.

The rearrangement joins TRBV9 to TRBJ2-1; possible D gene TRBD2, 6 bases. This CDR3 comprises 14 residues. V lost 3 bases and J lost 4, with 11 bases in between. Looked up from germline, CDR1 is SGDLS and CDR2 is YYNGEE. The CDR3 nucleotides are TGTGCCAGCAGCGAGGCTAGCGCATACAATGAGCAGTTCTTC. As protein: CASSEASAYNEQFF.

CDR3 loop: CSVVDGEQYF. CDR3 coding DNA: TGCAGCGTTGTGGACGGCGAGCAGTACTTC. V and J are TRBV29-1 and TRBJ2-7; D remains ambiguous. The CDR3 has 10 residues. The germline CDR1 and CDR2 sequences are SQVTM and ANQGSEA. Trimming pared 4 bases from V and 6 bases from J, leaving 7 bases between.

This clonotype was seen repeatedly, ten times or more. This chain uses TRBV3-1 with TRBJ1-1; D is uncertain. The germline V and J ends were trimmed by 3 bases and 2 bases, with 7 bases remaining between them. The germline CDR1 and CDR2 sequences are LGHDT and YNNKEL (reference sequence). The CDR3 has 13 residues. CDR3 loop: CASSHFGNTEAFF. CDR3 sequence (DNA): TGTGCCAGCAGCCATTTTGGTAACACTGAAGCTTTCTTT.

This clonotype came up a few times. The chain couples TRBV12-3 or TRBV12-4 to TRBJ2-5, with unresolved D. The CDR3 length is 12 residues. The V gene lost 6 bases and the J gene lost 9 bases, with 14 bases spanning the gap. This chain's CDR3 is CASSPGAVAQYF. In DNA form, the CDR3 reads TGTGCCAGCAGCCCGGGCGCGGTGGCCCAGTACTTC.

CDR3 in amino acids: CAWSVWGSGELFF. In DNA, the CDR3 is TGTGCCTGGAGTGTATGGGGGTCCGGGGAGCTGTTTTTT. The chain is built from TRBV30 and TRBJ2-2; either TRBD1 or TRBD2 may fit D (5 bases each). V lost 0 bases to trimming and J lost 6 bases, with 8 bases between them. Looked up from germline, CDR1 is GTSNPN and CDR2 is SVGIG (reference sequence). CDR3 length equals 13 residues. Using reference TRBV30 and TRBJ2-2 for the parts outside the CDR3, the full variable domain is SQTIHQWPATLVQPVGSPLSLECTVEGTSNPNLYWYRQAAGRGLQLLFYSVGIGQISSEVPQNLSASRPQDRQFILSSKKLLLSDSGFYLCAWSVWGSGELFFGEGSRLTVL.

This clonotype was counted only a few times. V is TRBV27 and J is TRBJ2-7; 7 nucleotides match TRBD2. The V gene end was trimmed by 2 bases and the J gene end by 2 bases; junction bases not matched to a gene: 9. The CDR3 contains 16 residues. Germline CDR1 is MNHEY and CDR2 is SMNVEV (reference sequence). The CDR3 region has the DNA TGTGCCAGCAGTTTAGGTAGCGGGTATCCTCCCTACGAGCAGTACTTC. Protein sequence: CASSLGSGYPPYEQYF.